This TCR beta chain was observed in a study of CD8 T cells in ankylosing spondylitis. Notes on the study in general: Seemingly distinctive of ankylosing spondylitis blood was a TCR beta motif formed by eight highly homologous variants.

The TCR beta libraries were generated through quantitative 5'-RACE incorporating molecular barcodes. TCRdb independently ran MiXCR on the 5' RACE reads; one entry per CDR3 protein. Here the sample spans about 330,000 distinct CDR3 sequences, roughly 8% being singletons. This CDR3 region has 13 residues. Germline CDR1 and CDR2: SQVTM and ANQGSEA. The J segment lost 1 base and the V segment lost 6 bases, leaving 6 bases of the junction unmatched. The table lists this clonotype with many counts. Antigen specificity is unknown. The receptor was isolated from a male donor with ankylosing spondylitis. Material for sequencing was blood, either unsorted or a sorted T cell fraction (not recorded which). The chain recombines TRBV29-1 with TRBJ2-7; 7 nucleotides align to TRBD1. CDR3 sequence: CSVVPGQSYEQYF. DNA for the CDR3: TGCAGCGTGGTCCCGGGACAGTCCTACGAGCAGTACTTC.